This TCR beta chain came from a study of T-cell reconstitution after alpha-beta-depleted transplantation in children. V dropped 0 bases and J dropped 0 bases, with 8 bases sitting between them. The CDR3 is 15 residues long. CDR1 is LGHNA and CDR2 is YSLEER in the germline V gene. This clonotype was picked up a small number of times. As it was prepared, the TCRbeta library received unique molecular identifiers. TCRdb itself ran the PCR reads through MiXCR, one entry per CDR3 protein. The table has about 360,000 distinct CDR3 sequences, about an eighth seen once. The source was PBMCs, collected from the stem cell graft. This sequence was found in a human donor who donated a stem cell graft to a child with Fanconi anemia. V usage is TRBV4-3 and J usage is TRBJ1-2, with unresolved D. The CDR3 is CASSQEGDPNYGYTF. In DNA, the CDR3 is TGCGCCAGCAGCCAAGAGGGCGATCCTAACTATGGCTACACCTTC.